The clone carrying this T cell receptor (beta chain) came up once. Sequencing used immunoSEQ multiplex PCR; TCRdb keeps in-frame clones, though not all of them. The data contain over 150,000 clones, around 90% of them singletons. With 0 bases removed from V and 5 bases from J, the gap between germline ends came to 10 bases. CDR1 is LGHNA, CDR2 YSLEER, per germline. This CDR3 has 15 residues. This sample was taken from a study of T cell responses to AZD1222 COVID-19 vaccine. Study as a whole: Second doses were pooled across both intervals (about 4 or about 12 weeks).

This sequence originates from an adult in good health. The sample here was peripheral blood, taken on day 0 of AZD1222 vaccination. The rearrangement uses TRBV4-3 and TRBJ2-2; D uncertain. The CDR3 bases are TGCGCCAGCAGCCAAGACATGGGAAGGACCGGGGAGCTGTTTTTT. Translated, it gives CASSQDMGRTGELFF.